This entry lists 15 T cell receptor beta chains sequenced from one sample in a study of siplizumab effects on memory and regulatory T cells. Some clones are missing from TCRdb's copy, which holds only in-frame ones; the method was immunoSEQ multiplex PCR. The sample includes more than 60,000 clones, 85% to 95% seen only once; the top ten take over 4%. The sequenced sample consisted of CD8+ T cells sorted from blood. The source is a human donor in good health.

The genes are TRBV25-1 and TRBJ2-5; no definite D call. This CDR3 is built from 13 residues. The V end lost 5 bases, the J end lost 5 bases, and 12 bases lay between the germline ends. Per the germline V gene, CDR1 is MGHDK and CDR2 is SYGVNS. The CDR3 DNA follows: TGTGCCAGCAGTAACTACCTCTCGGAGACCCAGTACTTC. Amino acid sequence: CASSNYLSETQYF.

This chain joins TRBV19 and TRBJ2-1, with D possibly TRBD1 on 6 matching bases. V was cut by 7 bases and J by 10 bases, with 17 bases left in between. This CDR3 is built from 13 residues. The germline CDR1 and CDR2 sequences are LNHDA and SQIVND (reference sequence). The CDR3 reads CASIEQGLREQFF. As DNA, the CDR3 is TGTGCCAGTATTGAACAGGGTTTAAGAGAGCAGTTCTTC.

The chain joins TRBV5-6 to TRBJ2-7; possibly TRBD2 for D (6 bases). CDR1 and CDR2 (germline): SGHDT, YYEEEE. The V end was cut by 4 bases, the J end by 0 bases, with 11 bases between. This CDR3 is 14 amino acids long. The CDR3 loop reads CASSAGLVSYEQYF. CDR3 coding DNA: TGTGCCAGCAGCGCGGGACTGGTCTCCTACGAGCAGTACTTC. The full variable domain, its missing parts supplied by reference TRBV5-6 and TRBJ2-7, is DAGVTQSPTHLIKTRGQQVTLRCSPKSGHDTVSWYQQALGQGPQFIFQYYEEEERQRGNFPDRFSGHQFPNYSSELNVNALLLGDSALYLCASSAGLVSYEQYFGPGTRLTVT.

The genes are TRBV25-1 and TRBJ1-5; the D gene is possibly TRBD1 (6 bases). Trimming stripped 6 bases from V and 4 bases from J, with 13 bases between. Germline V CDR1 and CDR2: MGHDK, SYGVNS. CDR3 length equals 14 residues. CDR3 in amino acids: CASSNRQVNQPQHF. The CDR3 DNA reads TGTGCCAGCAGCAACCGACAGGTGAATCAGCCCCAGCATTTT.

The chain couples TRBV29-1 to TRBJ1-1; tentative D call: TRBD1 (5 bases). Germline V gene sequence: CDR1 SQVTM, CDR2 ANQGSEA. This CDR3 region has 14 residues. Deletions cut 6 bases from V and 3 bases from J, with 17 bases between. CDR3 residues: CSVDPGVGDTEAFF. DNA for the CDR3: TGCAGCGTAGATCCGGGGGTTGGTGACACTGAAGCTTTCTTT. Together with reference TRBV29-1 and TRBJ1-1, the CDR3 gives the full variable domain: SAVISQKPSRDICQRGTSLTIQCQVDSQVTMMFWYRQQPGQSLTLIATANQGSEATYESGFVIDKFPISRPNLTFSTLTVSNMSPEDSSIYLCSVDPGVGDTEAFFGQGTRLTVV.

This CDR3 is CATSRGDYPRTDTQYF. CDR3 nucleotides: TGTGCCACCAGCAGAGGGGACTACCCGCGCACAGATACGCAGTATTTT. The chain has TRBV15 and TRBJ2-3, with TRBD2 identical over 7 bases. Germline V gives CDR1 LNHNV, CDR2 YYDKDF (reference sequence). With V trimmed by 1 base and J by 1 base, 5 bases remained unmatched. This CDR3 is built from 16 residues.

The gene calls are TRBV2 and TRBJ2-5; 12 bases match TRBD2. CDR3 length: 14 residues. Germline CDR1 and CDR2: SNHLY and FYNNEI. Trimming removed 7 bases from V and 2 bases from J; junction bases left unmatched: 2. CDR3 nucleotides: TGTGCCAGCAAACTAGCGGGGGGTCAAGAGACCCAGTACTTC. This encodes CASKLAGGQETQYF.

This chain connects TRBV7-9 to TRBJ2-5, with a weak D call TRBD2 (5 bases). The CDR3 runs 14 residues. Germline V lookup: CDR1 SEHNR, CDR2 FQNEAQ (reference sequence). V lost 5 bases to trimming and J lost 5 bases, with 15 bases between them. CDR3 region: CASSPPAGKETQYF. The CDR3 region has the DNA TGTGCCAGCAGCCCCCCAGCCGGGAAGGAGACCCAGTACTTC.

The V gene is TRBV9, the J gene TRBJ2-7; unclear D gene. Germline CDR1 and CDR2: SGDLS and YYNGEE. Trimming shortened V by 0 bases and J by 0 bases, and 13 bases separated the two germline ends. CDR3 length equals 16 residues. This CDR3 is CASSVEASSSSYEQYF. The DNA for the CDR3 is TGTGCCAGCAGCGTAGAGGCATCGTCTAGCTCCTACGAGCAGTACTTC.

In its sample, this clone was seen once. The J gene is TRBJ2-2, the V gene TRBV7-4; 11 bases are a match to TRBD1. The CDR3 contains 16 residues. The trim removed 5 bases at V and 5 bases at J, leaving 7 bases unmatched. Germline V gene data show CDR1 as SGHVT and CDR2 as SQSDAQ. CDR3 loop: CASSHRTGGVTGELFF. The CDR3 DNA is TGTGCCAGCAGCCATCGGACAGGGGGCGTAACCGGGGAGCTGTTTTTT.

The J gene is TRBJ2-3, the V gene TRBV6-6; possible D gene TRBD1, 6 bases. There are 14 residues in the CDR3. Per germline, CDR1 MNHNY and CDR2 SVGAGI (reference sequence). Trimming took 10 bases from V and 6 from J, leaving 20 bases between them. CDR3 bases: TGTGCCACTACAGTGTCAGGGGCAGCTGATACGCAGTATTTT. This sequence encodes CATTVSGAADTQYF.

As to this clone: The junction does not match germline at one end; this may be a read error. The chain joins TRBV10-1 to TRBJ1-1, with D possibly being TRBD1 (6 bases). Germline CDR1 reads WNHNN; CDR2 reads SYGVQD (reference sequence). The CDR3 runs to 13 residues. This CDR3 is CASRQGAGTETFF. CDR3 coding DNA: TGCGCCAGCAGACAGGGAGCTGGCACTGAAACTTTCTTT.

This chain joins TRBV7-3 and TRBJ1-1, with D hard to call. Germline CDR1 reads SGHTA; CDR2 reads FQGTGA. V was clipped by 5 bases and J by 4 bases, with 14 bases between them. There are 14 residues in the CDR3. The CDR3 DNA follows: TGTGCCAGCAGCCCGGGCTTACTGGGCACTGAAGCTTTCTTT. Translated, it gives CASSPGLLGTEAFF. Supplemented by reference TRBV7-3 and TRBJ1-1, the full variable domain reads GAGVSQTPSNKVTEKGKYVELRCDPISGHTALYWYRQSLGQGPEFLIYFQGTGAADDSGLPNDRFFAVRPEGSVSTLKIQRTERGDSAVYLCASSPGLLGTEAFFGQGTRLTVV.

V is TRBV9 and J is TRBJ1-2; no firm D call. CDR3 length: 13 amino acids. Germline CDR1 reads SGDLS; CDR2 reads YYNGEE. Trimming removed 5 bases at V and 4 bases at J, with 12 bases between. The CDR3 sequence is CASSSLSSYGYTF. The DNA of the CDR3 is TGTGCCAGCAGTTCACTAAGTAGCTATGGCTACACCTTC.

V gene TRBV4-2 combines with J gene TRBJ2-3; D not certain. Germline V gene sequence: CDR1 LGHNA, CDR2 YNFKEQ. This CDR3 region has 17 residues. V was trimmed by 0 bases and J by 4 bases, leaving 17 bases between them. The CDR3 nucleotides read TGTGCCAGCAGCCAAGAAGGAAACTCGTGGAGCGCAGATACGCAGTATTTT. It specifies CASSQEGNSWSADTQYF.